This T cell receptor (beta chain) was recorded in a study of CD8+CD57+ T cells in acquired aplastic anemia. About the research overall: Sorted CD4+ and CD8+ cells gave a mean 3.2 ug DNA, range roughly 0.18 to 30 ug.

The junction had 4 bases not matched to a gene; V was cut back by 3 bases and J by 2 bases. In germline, CDR1 is SEHNR, CDR2 FQNEAQ (reference sequence). This CDR3 spans 16 amino acids. Worth noting for this clonotype: Its antigen is undetermined.

General study findings and limits: Patients and controls shared twenty-nine CD8+ CDR3 sequences. Statistical testing detected no significant gap in CD8+ Simpson's diversity between patients and controls.

Genomic DNA acted as the template from which TCR beta VDJ combination and CDR3 sequence profiling were carried out. TCRdb re-called the reads with MiXCR, one entry per CDR3 protein. The top ten clones hold roughly 42% of a sample with about 170,000 distinct CDR3 sequences, 55% to 75% of them seen once. The TCR originated in a human donor in good health. Sequencing input: sorted CD4+, CD8+, or CD8+CD57+ T cells (not recorded which) from PBMCs. The chain recombines TRBV7-9 with TRBJ2-3; 11 bases align to TRBD2. The CDR3, as DNA: TGTGCCAGCAGCTTTCGTAGCGGGAGGGTCACAGATACGCAGTATTTT. Protein sequence: CASSFRSGRVTDTQYF.